This passage covers 22 T cell receptor beta chains from one sample sequenced in a study of OX40 agonist ivuxolimab in advanced cancers. Assay: immunoSEQ multiplex PCR; the TCRdb copy retains only in-frame clones and omits some. The table records 75,000 to 95,000 clones, roughly 86% of them present only once. The source material was CD4+ or CD8+ T cells sorted from blood, sampled in a trial of the OX40 agonist ivuxolimab. The receptors come from an adult with an advanced solid tumor such as melanoma, head and neck, liver or kidney cancer.

The chain carries TRBV10-3 and TRBJ2-3; 8 positions agree with TRBD1. The length of the CDR3 is 13 residues. The trim removed 6 bases at V and 1 base at J, leaving 0 bases unmatched. The V gene's germline CDR1 is ENHRY and CDR2 SYGVKD. CDR3 residues: CAIRDRGTDTQYF. The DNA for the CDR3 is TGTGCCATCAGGGACAGGGGCACAGATACGCAGTATTTT.

The chain has TRBV2 and TRBJ1-5; D is undetermined. Trimming cost V 7 bases and J 2 bases, with 15 bases left between them. CDR1 SNHLY and CDR2 FYNNEI come from the germline V gene. The CDR3 has 15 residues. CDR3: CASTGMTGRNQPQHF. CDR3 in DNA: TGTGCCAGCACTGGCATGACGGGTCGCAATCAGCCCCAGCATTTT.

This clone was seen once. This chain connects TRBV9 to TRBJ2-1; D is undetermined. From germline, CDR1 is SGDLS and CDR2 YYNGEE. The V gene lost 7 bases and the J gene lost 0 bases, with 2 bases spanning the gap. This CDR3 is built from 11 residues. CDR3 in amino acids: CASGSYNEQFF. Written as DNA, the CDR3 is TGTGCCAGCGGCTCCTACAATGAGCAGTTCTTC. The complete variable domain, with remaining parts taken from reference TRBV9 and TRBJ2-1, reads DSGVTQTPKHLITATGQRVTLRCSPRSGDLSVYWYQQSLDQGLQFLIQYYNGEERAKGNILERFSAQQFPDLHSELNLSSLELGDSALYFCASGSYNEQFFGPGTRLTVL.

This clone was detected once. The chain links TRBV6-4 to TRBJ1-2, with D hard to call. The CDR3 totals 14 residues. Germline V gene data show CDR1 as MRHNA and CDR2 as SNTAGT. The V and J ends lost 3 bases and 1 base respectively, with 9 bases between them. CDR3 bases: TGTGCCAGCAGTGAGGTCCTCTTTAACTATGGCTACACCTTC. Translating gives CASSEVLFNYGYTF.

This clone was found once. The chain joins TRBV11-2 to TRBJ2-5; D could derive from TRBD1 or TRBD2 (5 bases each). The V gene lost 4 bases and the J gene lost 2 bases, with 14 bases spanning the gap. This CDR3 has 15 amino acids. Germline CDR1 is SGHAT and CDR2 is FQNNGV. DNA of the CDR3: TGTGCCAGCAGCTCGGGACCGTTGATACAAGAGACCCAGTACTTC. This codes for CASSSGPLIQETQYF.

The V gene is TRBV11-2, the J gene TRBJ2-1, with 7 bases identical to TRBD2. V was pared by 5 bases and J by 9 bases, with 7 bases of the junction left unmatched. Per germline, CDR1 SGHAT and CDR2 FQNNGV. The CDR3 sequence is 13 residues long. The CDR3 DNA reads TGTGCCAGCAGCCCAGCGGGACGGGGTGAGCAGTTCTTC. Its translation is CASSPAGRGEQFF. Variable domain in full (rest from reference TRBV11-2 and TRBJ2-1): EAGVAQSPRYKIIEKRQSVAFWCNPISGHATLYWYQQILGQGPKLLIQFQNNGVVDDSQLPKDRFSAERLKGVDSTLKIQPAKLEDSAVYLCASSPAGRGEQFFGPGTRLTVL.

This clone was observed a single time. This sequence joins TRBV19 and TRBJ1-3; weak D call: TRBD1 (5 bases). Trimming took 9 bases from V and 4 from J, leaving 16 bases between them. CDR1 is LNHDA and CDR2 is SQIVND in the germline V gene (reference sequence). CDR3 length: 14 amino acids. The CDR3 loop reads CASNQGALGNTIYF. The CDR3 region has the DNA TGTGCCAGCAACCAAGGGGCGCTAGGAAACACCATATATTTT.

The chain links TRBV4-2 to TRBJ2-5; D possibly uses TRBD1 or TRBD2 (7 bases each). Germline lookup yields CDR1 LGHNA and CDR2 YNFKEQ. This CDR3 has 16 residues. V lost 2 bases and J lost 1, with 14 bases in between. The CDR3 spells CASSQTQGEGQETQYF. CDR3 nucleotides: TGTGCCAGCAGCCAAACCCAGGGGGAGGGCCAAGAGACCCAGTACTTC.

This clone has just a few counts. This chain links TRBV7-6 with TRBJ2-7; 12 nucleotides line up with TRBD2. Trimming at V came to 5 bases and at J to 4 bases, leaving 3 bases not matched to a gene. Germline lookup yields CDR1 SGHVS and CDR2 FNYEAQ. The CDR3 has 14 residues. This chain's CDR3 is CASSPLAGGYEQYF. The CDR3 DNA is TGTGCCAGCAGCCCACTAGCGGGAGGATACGAGCAGTACTTC. Looking up the rest from reference TRBV7-6 and TRBJ2-7 gives the full variable domain: GAGVSQSPRYKVTKRGQDVALRCDPISGHVSLYWYRQALGQGPEFLTYFNYEAQQDKSGLPNDRFSAERPEGSISTLTIQRTEQRDSAMYRCASSPLAGGYEQYFGPGTRLTVT.

This clone was seen only a few times. The rearrangement uses TRBV19 and TRBJ2-1; 9 nucleotides agree with TRBD2. This CDR3 contains 15 residues. V lost 3 bases, J lost 9 bases, and 9 bases stayed unmatched. From germline, CDR1 is LNHDA and CDR2 SQIVND (reference sequence). The CDR3 nucleotides read TGTGCCAGTAGTATCACGACTAGCGGTAGGGGTGAGCAGTTCTTC. This gives the protein CASSITTSGRGEQFF.

The chain's CDR3 is CASSRQGRGTEAFF. CDR3 in DNA: TGTGCCAGCAGTCGACAGGGAAGAGGCACCGAAGCTTTCTTT. The V and J genes are TRBV11-3 and TRBJ1-1; 7 bases fit TRBD1. Looked up from germline, CDR1 is SGHNT and CDR2 is YENEEA. This CDR3 region has 14 residues. The ends lost 6 bases at V and 8 bases at J; junction bases unmatched: 12.

Remarks on this clone: Distinct nucleotide sequences in the sample also encode this CDR3. V usage is TRBV7-2 and J usage is TRBJ2-1; D gene ambiguous. Trimming cost V 0 bases and J 0 bases, with 6 bases left between them. Germline CDR1 reads SGHTA; CDR2 reads FQGNSA. The CDR3 covers 15 residues. The CDR3 spells CASSLAPSSYNEQFF. The CDR3 region has the DNA TGTGCCAGCAGCTTAGCGCCGAGCTCCTACAATGAGCAGTTCTTC. Full variable domain (missing parts from reference TRBV7-2 and TRBJ2-1): GAGVSQSPSNKVTEKGKDVELRCDPISGHTALYWYRQSLGQGLEFLIYFQGNSAPDKSGLPSDRFSAERTGGSVSTLTIQRTQQEDSAVYLCASSLAPSSYNEQFFGPGTRLTVL.

The chain joins TRBV6-1 to TRBJ1-2, with 9 bases identical to TRBD1. The J segment lost 5 bases and the V segment lost 4 bases, leaving 5 bases of the junction unmatched. There are 14 residues in the CDR3. CDR1 and CDR2 (germline): MNHNS, SASEGT. The CDR3 spells CASSARGQGYGYTF. As DNA, the CDR3 is TGTGCCAGCAGTGCCCGAGGACAGGGGTATGGCTACACCTTC.

This clone was found once. The chain is built from TRBV6-6 and TRBJ2-3; 7 nucleotides agree with TRBD2. The germline CDR1 and CDR2 sequences are MNHNY and SVGAGI (reference sequence). The CDR3 covers 13 residues. V lost 8 bases, J lost 4 bases, and 6 bases stayed unmatched. CDR3 in DNA: TGTGCCAGCGTACCCCGGGGGGCAGATACGCAGTATTTT. Protein product: CASVPRGADTQYF.

This chain links TRBV6-4 with TRBJ1-2; no definite D call. The CDR3 runs 13 residues. V dropped 5 bases and J dropped 4 bases, with 11 bases sitting between them. Germline V gene data show CDR1 as MRHNA and CDR2 as SNTAGT. The CDR3: CASSPFPTYGYTF. CDR3 nucleotides: TGTGCCAGCAGTCCCTTCCCAACCTATGGCTACACCTTC.

The rearrangement links TRBV5-5 to TRBJ2-1, with D unresolved. The germline V gene has CDR1 SGHKS and CDR2 YYEKEE (reference sequence). V dropped 0 bases and J dropped 7 bases, with 14 bases sitting between them. The CDR3 is 15 amino acids. CDR3 protein: CASSLGLVNRNEQFF. The CDR3 region has the DNA TGTGCCAGCAGCTTGGGGCTAGTGAACAGAAATGAGCAGTTCTTC.

This chain links TRBV5-6 with TRBJ2-3; 15 nucleotides align to TRBD2. CDR1 SGHDT and CDR2 YYEEEE come from the germline V gene. CDR3 length: 18 amino acids. The trim removed 4 bases at V and 6 bases at J, leaving 12 bases unmatched. The CDR3 here is CASSPLRTSGRVTDTQYF. In DNA form, the CDR3 reads TGTGCCAGCAGCCCTCTACGGACTAGCGGGAGGGTAACGGATACGCAGTATTTT.

The chain employs TRBV28 and TRBJ1-2; D is unresolved. CDR1 and CDR2 (germline): MDHEN, SYDVKM. Trimming removed 1 base from V and 2 bases from J, with 5 bases in between. This CDR3 spans 13 amino acids. The CDR3 loop is CASSLLANYGYTF. The CDR3 nucleotides read TGTGCCAGCAGTTTATTGGCAAACTATGGCTACACCTTC.

This chain uses TRBV28 with TRBJ1-5; perhaps TRBD1 as D (5 bases). CDR3 length equals 17 residues. V dropped 3 bases and J dropped 0 bases, with 15 bases sitting between them. The germline V gene encodes CDR1 MDHEN and CDR2 SYDVKM. The CDR3 DNA reads as TGTGCCAGCAGTTTCCGACTCGACAGTTATAGCAATCAGCCCCAGCATTTT. Protein: CASSFRLDSYSNQPQHF.

The rearrangement joins TRBV9 to TRBJ2-1; D is possibly TRBD1 (6 bases). Germline V lookup: CDR1 SGDLS, CDR2 YYNGEE. The CDR3 is 16 amino acids. The V end lost 0 bases, the J end lost 0 bases, and 10 bases lay between the germline ends. CDR3 region: CASSVADRSSYNEQFF. CDR3 DNA: TGTGCCAGCAGCGTAGCGGACAGAAGCTCCTACAATGAGCAGTTCTTC.

This clone was seen a few times. The rearrangement links TRBV9 to TRBJ1-2; possibly TRBD1 for D (5 bases). CDR1 is SGDLS and CDR2 is YYNGEE in the germline V gene. The CDR3 sequence is 14 residues long. The V end lost 3 bases, the J end lost 3 bases, and 12 bases lay between the germline ends. The CDR3 coding sequence is TGTGCCAGCAGCGCCCGGTGGGGCGACTATGGCTACACCTTC. This codes for CASSARWGDYGYTF. Supplemented by reference TRBV9 and TRBJ1-2, the full variable domain reads DSGVTQTPKHLITATGQRVTLRCSPRSGDLSVYWYQQSLDQGLQFLIQYYNGEERAKGNILERFSAQQFPDLHSELNLSSLELGDSALYFCASSARWGDYGYTFGSGTRLTVV.

This sequence joins TRBV5-6 and TRBJ2-5; 7 nucleotides align to TRBD2. Germline V gene sequence: CDR1 SGHDT, CDR2 YYEEEE. The CDR3 is 18 residues long. Losses at the gene ends were 2 bases for V and 3 bases for J; bases not matched to a gene: 16. CDR3 residues: CASSFLDLAGDIEETQYF. The CDR3, as DNA: TGTGCCAGCAGCTTCTTAGATTTGGCGGGAGATATTGAAGAGACCCAGTACTTC.